The 17 T cell receptor beta chains given below trace back to one sample, sequenced in a study of cytomegalovirus exposure and HLA in healthy donors. In the PCR, 60 Vbeta and 13 Jbeta primers were used. Using immunoSEQ multiplex PCR, the repertoire was profiled, and TCRdb retains in-frame clones only, with some absent. Across about 110,000 clones, the top ten clones capture roughly 6.6% of the sample. Sequencing was carried out using PBMCs. All receptors come from a man aged 40-50 years in good health and CMV-seropositive.

The chain recombines TRBV4-1 with TRBJ2-3, with 11 bases that match TRBD2. The CDR3 totals 19 residues. Germline V CDR1 and CDR2: MGHRA, YSYEKL. The V gene end was trimmed by 2 bases and the J gene end by 0 bases; junction bases not matched to a gene: 10. Here the CDR3 DNA reads TGCGCCAGCAGCCAAATTCGCGGTAGCGGGAGGGAAAGCACAGATACGCAGTATTTT. Encoded protein: CASSQIRGSGRESTDTQYF.

The rearrangement joins TRBV10-3 to TRBJ1-2; 9 bases align to TRBD1. This CDR3 comprises 14 residues. Trimming removed 3 bases from V and 7 bases from J; junction bases left unmatched: 6. Germline CDR1 ENHRY, CDR2 SYGVKD. CDR3 amino acids: CAISEGGTGTGYTF. In DNA form, the CDR3 reads TGTGCCATCAGTGAAGGGGGGACAGGGACTGGCTACACCTTC.

The chain joins TRBV7-8 to TRBJ2-7, with D possibly being TRBD2 (7 bases). The V end was cut by 1 base, the J end by 4 bases, with 17 bases between. The CDR3 totals 16 residues. Germline CDR1 and CDR2: SGHVS and FQNEAQ. The DNA of the CDR3 is TGTGCCAGCAGCTTAGGAGGGGGGGGCGCAGGATACGAGCAGTACTTC. Protein: CASSLGGGGAGYEQYF.

This chain uses TRBV27 with TRBJ2-7, with D tentatively TRBD1 (5 bases). CDR3 size: 12 residues. CDR1 and CDR2 from the germline V gene are MNHEY and SMNVEV (reference sequence). Between the trimmed V and J ends, which lost 7 bases and 5 bases, there was a span of 12 bases. CDR3 DNA: TGTGCCAGCACTCAGGGTCGCCACGAGCAGTACTTC. This translates into CASTQGRHEQYF.

The rearrangement uses TRBV5-1 and TRBJ1-2; no firm D call. Trimming took 1 base from V and 6 from J, leaving 10 bases between them. This CDR3 contains 13 residues. Per the germline V gene, CDR1 is SGHRS and CDR2 is YFSETQ. The CDR3 here is CASSLFRIHGYTF. The CDR3, as DNA: TGCGCCAGCAGCTTGTTCAGGATCCATGGCTACACCTTC.

The chain has TRBV6-6 and TRBJ2-1; TRBD2 matches at 7 bases. Unmatched junction bases numbered 2, after V lost 4 bases and J lost 5 bases. The CDR3 totals 13 residues. Germline V gives CDR1 MNHNY, CDR2 SVGAGI (reference sequence). CDR3 residues: CASSWLADNEQFF. Written as DNA, the CDR3 is TGTGCCAGCAGTTGGCTAGCGGACAATGAGCAGTTCTTC.

The V gene is TRBV29-1, the J gene TRBJ1-1; possible D gene TRBD1, 6 bases. Germline-derived CDR1 and CDR2 are SQVTM and ANQGSEA. The CDR3 consists of 12 residues. V was trimmed by 7 bases and J by 4 bases, leaving 13 bases between them. The CDR3, as DNA: TGCAGCGGCACAGGGTTGGGCACTGAAGCTTTCTTT. It specifies CSGTGLGTEAFF.

The chain couples TRBV9 to TRBJ1-1; 9 positions agree with TRBD1. The CDR3 runs to 18 residues. The ends lost 3 bases at V and 2 bases at J; junction bases unmatched: 14. CDR1 is SGDLS and CDR2 is YYNGEE in the germline V gene. The CDR3 region is CASSATDRGWGGNTEAFF. The CDR3 bases are TGTGCCAGCAGCGCCACTGACAGGGGGTGGGGGGGTAACACTGAAGCTTTCTTT.

The chain joins TRBV28 to TRBJ1-5; 7 nucleotides match TRBD1. This CDR3 is 15 amino acids long. V lost 4 bases and J lost 3; bases outside the gene matches: 6. Germline assignment: CDR1 MDHEN and CDR2 SYDVKM. CDR3 residues: CASSSPDRFNQPQHF. CDR3 in DNA: TGTGCCAGCAGTTCCCCGGACAGGTTCAATCAGCCCCAGCATTTT. The variable domain in full, completed from reference TRBV28 and TRBJ1-5, reads DVKVTQSSRYLVKRTGEKVFLECVQDMDHENMFWYRQDPGLGLRLIYFSYDVKMKEKGDIPEGYSVSREKKERFSLILESASTNQTSMYLCASSSPDRFNQPQHFGDGTRLSIL.

The rearrangement links TRBV5-1 to TRBJ1-4; TRBD1 aligns across 9 bases. The CDR3 length is 14 residues. The germline CDR1 and CDR2 sequences are SGHRS and YFSETQ. V trimming: 5 bases; J trimming: 6 bases; junction bases outside the gene matches: 5. CDR3 nucleotide sequence: TGCGCCAGCAGGAACACAGGGGGCTATGAAAAACTGTTTTTT. Translating it yields CASRNTGGYEKLFF.

The gene calls are TRBV28 and TRBJ2-7; TRBD1 agrees at 9 bases. Looked up from germline, CDR1 is MDHEN and CDR2 is SYDVKM. Trimming at V came to 4 bases and at J to 1 base, leaving 17 bases not matched to a gene. The CDR3 spans 19 residues. The CDR3 here is CASSSLISAPGQGSYEQYF. As DNA, the CDR3 is TGTGCCAGCAGTTCGCTCATCTCGGCTCCGGGACAGGGTTCCTACGAGCAGTACTTC.

The J gene is TRBJ2-7, the V gene TRBV28; 8 nucleotides align to TRBD2. The CDR3 has 13 amino acids. V dropped 8 bases and J dropped 4; count of bases not matched to a gene: 7. Per germline, CDR1 MDHEN and CDR2 SYDVKM. The CDR3 here is CASQTGGQYEQYF. In nucleotides, the CDR3 is TGTGCCAGCCAAACGGGAGGGCAATACGAGCAGTACTTC.

The chain links TRBV6-5 to TRBJ2-7, with 7 bases fitting TRBD2. J gave up 7 bases and V 0 bases, and 9 bases lay outside the gene matches. Germline V lookup: CDR1 MNHEY, CDR2 SVGAGI. The CDR3 is 15 residues long. The CDR3 here is CASSYSTSARGEQYF. CDR3 in DNA: TGTGCCAGCAGTTACTCTACTAGCGCGAGAGGAGAGCAGTACTTC.

This chain joins TRBV19 and TRBJ1-2, with a possible D match to TRBD1 (5 bases). Germline V gene lookup returns CDR1 LNHDA and CDR2 SQIVND (reference sequence). This CDR3 spans 12 amino acids. V gave up 6 bases and J gave up 8 bases, with 13 bases separating them. The CDR3: CASSFNRRGYTF. CDR3 nucleotides: TGTGCCAGTAGCTTCAACAGGCGCGGCTACACCTTC.

V is TRBV28 and J is TRBJ2-7; a weak D match, TRBD1 (5 bases). V lost 2 bases, J lost 7 bases, and 9 bases lay in between. Looked up from germline, CDR1 is MDHEN and CDR2 is SYDVKM. The CDR3 is 12 amino acids. The CDR3 DNA is TGTGCCAGCAGTTTACGCAGGGTGGAGCAGTACTTC. Protein sequence: CASSLRRVEQYF. The whole variable domain, remainder taken from reference TRBV28 and TRBJ2-7, is DVKVTQSSRYLVKRTGEKVFLECVQDMDHENMFWYRQDPGLGLRLIYFSYDVKMKEKGDIPEGYSVSREKKERFSLILESASTNQTSMYLCASSLRRVEQYFGPGTRLTVT.

V is TRBV6-6 and J is TRBJ2-7; the match to TRBD2 covers 7 bases. CDR3 length: 13 amino acids. Trimming at V came to 2 bases and at J to 3 bases, leaving 1 base not matched to a gene. Looked up from germline, CDR1 is MNHNY and CDR2 is SVGAGI (reference sequence). CDR3 sequence reads: CASSYASGYEQYF. DNA of the CDR3: TGTGCCAGCAGTTACGCTAGCGGCTACGAGCAGTACTTC.

V and J are TRBV11-2 and TRBJ1-4, with 8 bases matching TRBD1. V trimming: 6 bases; J trimming: 9 bases; junction bases outside the gene matches: 9. Per germline, CDR1 SGHAT and CDR2 FQNNGV. The CDR3 sequence is 14 residues long. CDR3 DNA: TGTGCCAGCAGGCCGACAGGGGCCCCACAAAAACTGTTTTTT. It is translated as CASRPTGAPQKLFF.